The 13 T cell receptor beta chains in this list originate from one sample, sequenced in a study of blood T cell repertoires in COVID-19. The method was immunoSEQ multiplex PCR; TCRdb's version includes in-frame clones alone and lacks a portion of them. This sample yields roughly 160,000 clones, of which over 80% are seen a single time; under 15% belongs to the top ten. The sequencing sample was made of PBMCs or T cells enriched from blood (not recorded which). These TCRs come from a woman in her fifties or sixties who had recovered from COVID-19.

The chain couples TRBV25-1 to TRBJ2-3, with TRBD2 identical over 7 bases. CDR1 MGHDK and CDR2 SYGVNS come from the germline V gene. The length of the CDR3 is 16 residues. The V segment lost 2 bases and the J segment 1 base; nucleotides outside the gene matches: 6. CDR3 in amino acids: CASSEVITSGTDTQYF. CDR3 nucleotides: TGTGCCAGCAGTGAAGTAATAACTAGCGGCACAGATACGCAGTATTTT.

The chain links TRBV5-1 to TRBJ2-6; no firm D call. Germline V gene data show CDR1 as SGHRS and CDR2 as YFSETQ. The CDR3 has 16 amino acids. Trimming stripped 0 bases from V and 12 bases from J, with 19 bases between. CDR3 sequence: CASSLESQATRPVLTF. CDR3 coding DNA: TGCGCCAGCAGCTTGGAATCGCAGGCAACCCGACCCGTCCTGACTTTC.

This chain joins TRBV7-9 and TRBJ1-2; TRBD1 matches at 10 bases. J gave up 2 bases and V 5 bases, and 5 bases lay outside the gene matches. The CDR3 consists of 15 residues. Germline lookup yields CDR1 SEHNR and CDR2 FQNEAQ (reference sequence). CDR3 in amino acids: CASSGPGQGNYGYTF. In DNA, the CDR3 is TGTGCCAGCAGCGGACCGGGACAGGGGAACTATGGCTACACCTTC.

The V gene is TRBV3-1 (or the pseudogene TRBV3-2), the J gene TRBJ2-1, with 9 bases matching TRBD2. This CDR3 is built from 16 residues. The V segment lost 0 bases and the J segment 4 bases; nucleotides outside the gene matches: 4. From germline, CDR1 is LGHDT and CDR2 YNNKEL (reference sequence). CDR3 region: CASSQDGLAGYNEQFF. CDR3 nucleotide sequence: TGTGCCAGCAGCCAAGATGGCCTAGCGGGATACAATGAGCAGTTCTTC.

This sequence joins TRBV9 and TRBJ2-2; 7 nucleotides agree with TRBD2. Germline CDR1 and CDR2: SGDLS and YYNGEE. CDR3 length: 16 amino acids. V shed 2 bases and J 1 base; nucleotides not matched to a gene: 5. CDR3 nucleotides: TGTGCCAGCAGCGTTTCTCCTAGCGGGAACACCGGGGAGCTGTTTTTT. Translating it yields CASSVSPSGNTGELFF.

V gene TRBV7-8 combines with J gene TRBJ2-2; D might be TRBD2 (6 bases). The V end lost 1 base, the J end lost 1 base, and 10 bases lay between the germline ends. This CDR3 spans 16 amino acids. Germline V gene sequence: CDR1 SGHVS, CDR2 FQNEAQ. The CDR3 DNA follows: TGTGCCAGCAGCTTAGGTTACGGGGGGAACACCGGGGAGCTGTTTTTT. This sequence encodes CASSLGYGGNTGELFF. Filled out from reference TRBV7-8 and TRBJ2-2, the complete variable domain reads GAGVSQSPRYKVAKRGQDVALRCDPISGHVSLFWYQQALGQGPEFLTYFQNEAQLDKSGLPSDRFFAERPEGSVSTLKIQRTQQEDSAVYLCASSLGYGGNTGELFFGEGSRLTVL.

This rearrangement joins TRBV6-5 to TRBJ1-5; D uncertain. There are 13 residues in the CDR3. Trimming cost V 0 bases and J 8 bases, with 8 bases left between them. CDR1 and CDR2 from the germline V gene are MNHEY and SVGAGI. The CDR3 sequence is CASSYSFGEPQHF. CDR3 sequence (DNA): TGTGCCAGCAGTTACTCGTTCGGGGAGCCCCAGCATTTT.

The chain has TRBV5-5 and TRBJ1-1; maybe TRBD1 (6 bases). Per the germline V gene, CDR1 is SGHKS and CDR2 is YYEKEE (reference sequence). The CDR3 runs to 15 residues. V dropped 3 bases and J dropped 0 bases, with 12 bases sitting between them. CDR3 region: CASSSTGLMNTEAFF. Here the CDR3 DNA reads TGTGCCAGCAGCTCTACAGGGCTCATGAACACTGAAGCTTTCTTT.

The CDR3 is CASSPGGDHEQYF. The CDR3 DNA follows: TGTGCCAGCAGCCCAGGGGGAGACCACGAGCAGTACTTC. The chain carries TRBV7-3 and TRBJ2-7, with 7 bases that match TRBD1. V shed 5 bases, J shed 5 bases, and the junction held 6 bases outside the gene matches. The CDR3 is made up of 13 amino acids. From germline, CDR1 is SGHTA and CDR2 FQGTGA.

A single count supports this clone. The chain employs TRBV5-1 and TRBJ2-1; 9 nucleotides line up with TRBD1. The CDR3 contains 14 residues. Germline trimming cut 3 bases from V and 6 bases from J; bases unmatched to any gene: 4. Germline V gene sequence: CDR1 SGHRS, CDR2 YFSETQ. The CDR3 DNA reads TGCGCCAGCAGCTCCGGACAGGGGATCAATGAGCAGTTCTTC. This gives the protein CASSSGQGINEQFF. The entire variable domain, with the rest obtained from reference TRBV5-1 and TRBJ2-1, is as follows: KAGVTQTPRYLIKTRGQQVTLSCSPISGHRSVSWYQQTPGQGLQFLFEYFSETQRNKGNFPGRFSGRQFSNSRSEMNVSTLELGDSALYLCASSSGQGINEQFFGPGTRLTVL.

This clone has a single count. The CDR3 DNA reads TGCGCCAGCAGTGAGTCGTCCGGGACACTAACCTACGAGCAGTACTTC. It is translated as CASSESSGTLTYEQYF. The J gene is TRBJ2-7, the V gene TRBV10-2, with a possible D match to TRBD1 (6 bases). Germline V lookup: CDR1 WSHSY, CDR2 SAAADI. The V end was cut by 0 bases, the J end by 2 bases, with 14 bases between. This CDR3 comprises 16 residues.

This clone showed up just once. This chain joins TRBV11-2 and TRBJ2-1, with 14 positions matching TRBD2. The CDR3 is 17 residues long. The germline V gene has CDR1 SGHAT and CDR2 FQNNGV. V lost 4 bases and J lost 7; bases outside the gene matches: 9. CDR3 in DNA: TGTGCCAGCAGCTCCTGGCAAGGACTAGCGGGAGGTAATGAGCAGTTCTTC. Protein product: CASSSWQGLAGGNEQFF.

The J gene is TRBJ1-1, the V gene TRBV19; 7 bases fit TRBD1. The V gene end was trimmed by 3 bases and the J gene end by 1 base; junction bases not matched to a gene: 8. This CDR3 is built from 16 residues. The germline gives CDR1 LNHDA, CDR2 SQIVND (reference sequence). The CDR3 DNA reads as TGTGCCAGTAGTATGACTGGGACAGTATCGAACACTGAAGCTTTCTTT. Amino acid sequence: CASSMTGTVSNTEAFF.